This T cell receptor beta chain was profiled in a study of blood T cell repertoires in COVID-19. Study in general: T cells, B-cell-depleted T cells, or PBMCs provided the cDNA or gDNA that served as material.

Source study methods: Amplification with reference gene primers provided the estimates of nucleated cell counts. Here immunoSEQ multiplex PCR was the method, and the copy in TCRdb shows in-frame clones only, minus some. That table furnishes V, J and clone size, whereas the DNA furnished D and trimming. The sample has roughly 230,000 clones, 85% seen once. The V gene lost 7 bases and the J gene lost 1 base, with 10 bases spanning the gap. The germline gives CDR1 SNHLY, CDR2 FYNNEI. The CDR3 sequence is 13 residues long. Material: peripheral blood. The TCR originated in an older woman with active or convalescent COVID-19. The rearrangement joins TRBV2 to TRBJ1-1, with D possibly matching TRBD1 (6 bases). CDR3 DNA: TGTGCCAGCACTGGACAGAAGAACACTGAAGCTTTCTTT. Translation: CASTGQKNTEAFF.